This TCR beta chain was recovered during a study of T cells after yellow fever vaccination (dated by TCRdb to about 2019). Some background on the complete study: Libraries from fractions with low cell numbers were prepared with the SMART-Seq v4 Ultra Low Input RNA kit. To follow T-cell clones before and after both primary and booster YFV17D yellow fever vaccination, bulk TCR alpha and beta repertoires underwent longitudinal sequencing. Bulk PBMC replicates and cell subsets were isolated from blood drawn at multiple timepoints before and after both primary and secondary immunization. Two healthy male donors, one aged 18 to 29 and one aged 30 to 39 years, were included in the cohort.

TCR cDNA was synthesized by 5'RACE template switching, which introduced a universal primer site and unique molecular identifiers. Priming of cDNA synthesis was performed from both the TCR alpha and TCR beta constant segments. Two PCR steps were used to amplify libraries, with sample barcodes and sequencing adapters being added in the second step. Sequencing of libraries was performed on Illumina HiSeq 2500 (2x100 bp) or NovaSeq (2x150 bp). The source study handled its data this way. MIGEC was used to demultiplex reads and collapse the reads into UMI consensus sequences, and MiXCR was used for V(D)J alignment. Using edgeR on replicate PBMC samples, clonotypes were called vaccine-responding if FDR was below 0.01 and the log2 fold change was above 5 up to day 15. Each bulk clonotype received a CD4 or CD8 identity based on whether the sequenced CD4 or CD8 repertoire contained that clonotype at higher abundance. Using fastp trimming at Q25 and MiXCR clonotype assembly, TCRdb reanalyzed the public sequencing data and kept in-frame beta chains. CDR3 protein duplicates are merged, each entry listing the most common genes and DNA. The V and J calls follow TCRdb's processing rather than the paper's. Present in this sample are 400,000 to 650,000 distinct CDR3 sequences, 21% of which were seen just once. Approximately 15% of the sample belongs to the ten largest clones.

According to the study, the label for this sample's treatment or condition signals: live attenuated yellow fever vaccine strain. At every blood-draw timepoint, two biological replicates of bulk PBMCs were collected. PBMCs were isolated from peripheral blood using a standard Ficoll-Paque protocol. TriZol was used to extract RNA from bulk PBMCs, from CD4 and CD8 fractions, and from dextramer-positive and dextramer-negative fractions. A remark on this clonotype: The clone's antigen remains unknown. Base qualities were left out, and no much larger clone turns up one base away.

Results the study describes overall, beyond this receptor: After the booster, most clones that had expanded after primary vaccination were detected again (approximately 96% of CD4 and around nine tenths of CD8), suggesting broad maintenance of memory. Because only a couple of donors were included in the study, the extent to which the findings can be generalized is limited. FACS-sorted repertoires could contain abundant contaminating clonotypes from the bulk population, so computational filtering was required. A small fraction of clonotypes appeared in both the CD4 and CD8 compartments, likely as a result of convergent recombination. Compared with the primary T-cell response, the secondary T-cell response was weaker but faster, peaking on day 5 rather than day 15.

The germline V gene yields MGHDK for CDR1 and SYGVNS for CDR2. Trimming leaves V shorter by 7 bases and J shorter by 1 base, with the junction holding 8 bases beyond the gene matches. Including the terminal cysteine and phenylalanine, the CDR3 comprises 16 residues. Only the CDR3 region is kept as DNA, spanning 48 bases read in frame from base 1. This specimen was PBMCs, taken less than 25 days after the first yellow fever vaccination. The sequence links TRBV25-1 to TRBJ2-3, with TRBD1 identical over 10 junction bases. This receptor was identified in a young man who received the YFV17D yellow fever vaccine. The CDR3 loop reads CASTGTGQGRTDTQYF. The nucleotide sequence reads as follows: TGTGCCAGCACGGGGACGGGACAGGGGCGCACAGATACGCAGTATTTT.